This T cell receptor (beta chain) was identified during a study of PD-L1 blockade in urothelial cancer listed by TCRdb under 2017. Study-level background: All patients started therapy at some point between 2014 and 2016 and received atezolizumab 1,200 mg intravenously every 3 weeks. Blood samples gave median yields of around 150,000 T cells and 80,000 or so unique TCRs, along with a median clonality of 0.080. An ECOG performance status of 0 or 1 was recorded for the patients, and 0 to 3 prior chemotherapy regimens had been received by the patients. Somatic, immune and clinical correlates of response to PD-L1 blockade with atezolizumab in urothelial cancer were the focus of an exploratory multi-omic analysis. Pretreatment tumor samples, along with matched peripheral blood collected serially before and after atezolizumab treatment, underwent TCR sequencing. Pretreatment blood TCR-seq was available for about 27 patients, at least one posttreatment blood collection was obtained for around 25 patients, and tumor TCR-seq was available for around 25 patients. About 90% of the roughly 29 patients were identified as males with urothelial cancer of bladder origin, and a prior smoking history was reported by 18 of 29 patients. Blood samples were analyzed at 3 weeks after treatment start (second dose) and at 6 weeks after treatment start. Durable clinical benefit was achieved by nine patients and was not achieved by 20 patients. Whole exome sequencing and RNA sequencing of pretreatment tumors were performed alongside TCR sequencing in the same patients. Progression-free survival longer than 6 months counted as durable clinical benefit, and TCR features were additionally tested against both progression-free and overall survival.

CDR1 and CDR2 (SGDLS, YYNGEE) derive from the germline V gene. The CDR3 holds 15 amino acids from the cysteine to the phenylalanine. Of the read, only the CDR3 DNA is kept; its 45 bases are in frame from base 1. Trimming takes 1 base off V and 4 bases off J; junction bases not matched to a gene: 4. As for this clone: The antigen it recognizes is unknown. No base quality values were provided; no much bigger clone lies one nucleotide off.

Beyond this particular receptor, the publication reports: Small sample size (n ≈ 30) and many exploratory analyses mean the results are intended to be hypothesis-generating. At 3 weeks after the start of treatment, tumor-associated TCR clones in peripheral blood had expanded more in patients with durable benefit (n of about 21, p = 0.022). A pretreatment peripheral blood TCR clonality below the median was linked to improved progression-free and overall survival.

Taken with the paper, the label for time point translates to: peripheral blood 6 weeks after treatment start. The cohort comprised more than 25 patients with locally advanced or metastatic urothelial carcinoma treated at Memorial Sloan Kettering on a trial protocol. Peripheral blood mononuclear cells were collected pretreatment and during treatment, at between 1 and 8 total time points per patient. The Qiagen DNeasy Blood extraction kit was used to purify genomic DNA from total PBMCs and tumor samples. PBMCs were collected pretreatment and during treatment, and were isolated and stored as previously described. To estimate absolute template abundance from read counts, synthetic TCR analog templates were spiked into each PCR. The immunoSEQ assay used bias-controlled V and J gene primers to amplify TCRbeta CDR3 regions from genomic DNA. Sequencing of rearranged TCRbeta segments was performed at approximately 20X coverage. The authors' analysis ran thus. Clustering was used to correct sequencing errors, and CDR3s were annotated against IMGT to assign V, D and J genes. Out-of-frame and stop-codon sequences were excluded, and only productive TCRbeta rearrangements were used in downstream analyses. Clonality was computed as one minus Shannon entropy normalized by the log of the number of unique productive sequences. Fisher's exact test with Benjamini-Hochberg correction, at a threshold of adjusted p below 0.01, was used to find clones that differed between time points or between blood and tumor. Entries here come from immuneACCESS through TCRdb and include only in-frame sequences with V and J called. Some clones fail to appear in such tables; in the studies checked, an unresolved V gene covers under half of the shortfall, and the cause of the remainder is unknown. From that table come the V and J calls and clone size; the DNA was used to work out D and trimming. The sample table contains roughly 100,000 clones; only one count was recorded for roughly 85% of them. The top ten clones comprise over 7.5% of the sample.

The clonotype was recovered from a man aged 70-80 years with urothelial cancer. The sequences come from PBMCs, collected around atezolizumab (anti-PD-L1) treatment. Here the chain combines TRBV9 and TRBJ2-5; 10 nucleotides in the junction match TRBD2. Here the CDR3 is given as CASSVSWTSGETQYF. In nucleotides, the sequence is TGTGCCAGCAGCGTATCCTGGACTAGCGGAGAGACCCAGTACTTC.